This T cell receptor (beta chain) is drawn from a study of T cells in Graves' hyperthyroidism and ophthalmopathy. Newly diagnosed hyperthyroidism, duration under 2 months, in patients aged 18 to 65. Clinicians diagnosed patients from clinical symptoms, serum thyroxine and TRAb, thyroid ultrasound and orbital computed tomography. The CDR3 contains 16 residues. Germline lookup yields CDR1 SGDLS and CDR2 YYNGEE. The study, taken as a whole, reports: Most thyroid clonotypes expanded above 0.001 appeared in blood too.

This clonotype was recorded at least ten times. The antigen is unknown. One end of the junction is discordant with germline, which a read error may explain. Regions amplified from RNA transcripts were the TCR beta CDR3 regions. The HTBI primer set served for first-round RT-PCR of the TCR CDR3. MiXCR was run by TCRdb on the multiplex PCR reads, yielding one entry per CDR3 protein. This table has about 98,000 distinct CDR3 sequences, around 42% appearing once. This sequence originates from a woman in her twenties or thirties with Graves' hyperthyroidism. The sequenced sample was peripheral blood or thyroid tissue (not recorded which). This chain links TRBV9 with TRBJ2-2; TRBD2 aligns across 13 bases. The CDR3: CASRAGTSGNPGELFF. The DNA for the CDR3 is TGTGCCAGCAGGGCCGGGACTAGCGGGAACCCCGGGGAGCTGTTTTTT.